The source of this T cell receptor beta chain is a study of vaccination and CD4 T cells after COVID-19. Points on this clonotype: Its cognate antigen is unknown. An end of the junction differs from the germline gene, which may be a read error.

At the Johns Hopkins FTIC core, DNA taken from cultured CD4+ T cells was sequenced by way of the Oncomine TCR Beta short-read assay. TCRdb re-analysed the PCR reads in MiXCR, keeping a single row per CDR3 protein. The sample shows under 25,000 distinct CDR3 sequences, roughly 40% of them seen only once. Treatment described: roughly ten-day PBMC culture with coronavirus spike peptide pools or control peptides (ViraFEST assay). The CDR3 is made up of 14 amino acids. CDR1 and CDR2 (germline): SGHTA, FQGNSA. The specimen comprised CD4+ T cells from blood, cultured in vitro, sampled before SARS-CoV-2 vaccination. This chain uses TRBV7-2 with TRBJ1-6; TRBD1 matches at 7 bases. This clonotype was obtained from a human donor who had recovered from COVID-19. The CDR3 coding sequence is TGTGCCAGCACCTTAACAGGGGATAATTCACCCCTCCACTTT. This encodes CASTLTGDNSPLHF.